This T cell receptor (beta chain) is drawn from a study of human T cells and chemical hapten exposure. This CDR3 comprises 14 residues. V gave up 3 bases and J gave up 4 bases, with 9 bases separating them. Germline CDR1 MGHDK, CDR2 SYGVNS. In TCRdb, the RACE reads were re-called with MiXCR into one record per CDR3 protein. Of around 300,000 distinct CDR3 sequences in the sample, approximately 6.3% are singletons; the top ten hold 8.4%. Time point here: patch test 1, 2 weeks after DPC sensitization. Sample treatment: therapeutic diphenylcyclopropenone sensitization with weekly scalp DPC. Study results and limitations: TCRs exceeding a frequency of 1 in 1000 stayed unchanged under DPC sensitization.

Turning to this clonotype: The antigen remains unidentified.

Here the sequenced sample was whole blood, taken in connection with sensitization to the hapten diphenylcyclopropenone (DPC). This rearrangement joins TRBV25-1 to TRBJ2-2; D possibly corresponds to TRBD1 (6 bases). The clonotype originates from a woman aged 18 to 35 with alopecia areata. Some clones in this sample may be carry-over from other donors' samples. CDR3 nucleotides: TGTGCCAGCAGTGACAGGGGATTCACCGGGGAGCTGTTTTTT. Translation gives CASSDRGFTGELFF.